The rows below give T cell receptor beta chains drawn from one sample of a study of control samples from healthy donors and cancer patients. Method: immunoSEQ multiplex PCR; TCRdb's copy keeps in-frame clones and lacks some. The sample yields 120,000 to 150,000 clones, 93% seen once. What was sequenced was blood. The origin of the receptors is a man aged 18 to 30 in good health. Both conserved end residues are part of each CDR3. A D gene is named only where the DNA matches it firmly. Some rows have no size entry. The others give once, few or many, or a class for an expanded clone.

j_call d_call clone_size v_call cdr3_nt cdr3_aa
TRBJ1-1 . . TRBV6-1 TGTGCCAGCAGTGAACGGAGGGGATTCCACGAAGCTTTCTTT CASSERRGFHEAFF
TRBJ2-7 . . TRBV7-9 TGTGCCAGCAGCTTGGAGAGCAGTGGGCCCTACTACGAGCAGTACTTC CASSLESSGPYYEQYF
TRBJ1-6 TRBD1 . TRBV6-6 TGTGCCAGCAGTTTCCCTTCCGGGACAGGGTATTCACCCCTCCACTTT CASSFPSGTGYSPLHF
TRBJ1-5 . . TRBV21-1 TGTGCCAGCAGCAACGAGAATCAGCCCCAGCATTTT CASSNENQPQHF
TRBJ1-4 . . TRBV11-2 TGTGCCAGCAGCTTTATATATGAAAAACTGTTTTTT CASSFIYEKLFF
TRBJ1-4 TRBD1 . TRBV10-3 TGTGCCATCAGTGAGACCGGGACAGGGAACGGGGAAAAACTGTTTTTT CAISETGTGNGEKLFF
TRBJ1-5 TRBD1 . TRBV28 TGTGCCAGCTCCAGCATCCGGGACAGGGCCTTCGATTATAGCAATCAGCCCCAGCATTTT CASSSIRDRAFDYSNQPQHF
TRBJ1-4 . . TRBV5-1 TGCGCCAGCAGCTTAGCAGGGTCTAATGAAAAACTGTTTTTT CASSLAGSNEKLFF
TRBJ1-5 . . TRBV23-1 TGCGCCAGCAGTCAAAAGGAGTATAGCAATCAGCCCCAGCATTTT CASSQKEYSNQPQHF
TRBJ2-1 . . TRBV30 TGTGCCGAAGGGCCCTCGGGCAATGAGCAGTTCTTC CAEGPSGNEQFF
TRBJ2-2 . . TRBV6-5 TGTGCCAGCAGTTACTCGGGCCGGGGCAACACCGGGGAGCTGTTTTTT CASSYSGRGNTGELFF
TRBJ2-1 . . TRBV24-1 TGTGCCACCAGTGATTTCGGGGGGCGATCCTACAATGAGCAGTTCTTC CATSDFGGRSYNEQFF
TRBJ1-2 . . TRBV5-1 TGCGCCAGCAGCCCCCCGTGGGGGGCCTACCTCTACTATGGCTACACCTTC CASSPPWGAYLYYGYTF
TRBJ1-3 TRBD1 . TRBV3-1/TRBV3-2 TGTGCCAGCGGGACAGGGGCTGGAAACACCATATATTTT CASGTGAGNTIYF
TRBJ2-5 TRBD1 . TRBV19 TGTGCCAGTAGTGCGACTTACTGGACAGGCCAAGAGACCCAGTACTTC CASSATYWTGQETQYF
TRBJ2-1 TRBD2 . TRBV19 TGTGCCAGTACCAACATTTTAGAAGCGGGAGTGGGGGTAGGTGAGCAGTTCTTC CASTNILEAGVGVGEQFF
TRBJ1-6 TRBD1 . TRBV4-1 TGCGCCAGCAGCAAACCAGGGGGTTCACCCCTCCACTTT CASSKPGGSPLHF
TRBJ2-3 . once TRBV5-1 TGCGCCAGCAGCTTGGTTGTTAGCGGCACAGATACGCAGTATTTT CASSLVVSGTDTQYF
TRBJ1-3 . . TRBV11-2 TGTGCCAGCAGCTTAACCGGGCTAGGAAACACCATATATTTT CASSLTGLGNTIYF
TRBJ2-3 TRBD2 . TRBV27 TGTGCCAGCAGTTTTACTAGCGGGAGGGCCAAAGATACGCAGTATTTT CASSFTSGRAKDTQYF
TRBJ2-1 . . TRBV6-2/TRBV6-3 TGTGCCAGCAGTTACTTCGCGGGAAGAACTATGAACAATGAGCAGTTCTTC CASSYFAGRTMNNEQFF
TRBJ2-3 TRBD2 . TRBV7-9 TGTGCCAGCAGCCCCCCGAGGCGGGAGGGTCCAGATACGCAGTATTTT CASSPPRREGPDTQYF
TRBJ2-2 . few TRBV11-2 TGTGCCAGCAGCTTACAGAACACCGGGGAGCTGTTTTTT CASSLQNTGELFF
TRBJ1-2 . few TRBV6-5 TGTGCCAGCAGCCGTCGGGTCCCGGATAACTATGGCTACACCTTC CASSRRVPDNYGYTF
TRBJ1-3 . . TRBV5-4 TGTGCCAGCAGCTTGGGCCCCAGGGATCTGGGAGGAAACACCATATATTTT CASSLGPRDLGGNTIYF
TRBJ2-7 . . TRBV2 TGTGCCAGCAGGAGGGACCCTCAGAGCTCCTACGAGCAGTACTTC CASRRDPQSSYEQYF
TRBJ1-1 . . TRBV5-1 TGCGCCAGCAGCTTGGACGCTGGAGAGACGGGGGGTTTCTTT CASSLDAGETGGFF
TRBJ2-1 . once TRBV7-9 TGTGCCAGCAGCTTACTCACAACTTACAATGAGCAGTTCTTC CASSLLTTYNEQFF
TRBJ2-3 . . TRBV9 TGTGCCAGCAGCGGGTTCACAGGAGATACGCAGTATTTT CASSGFTGDTQYF
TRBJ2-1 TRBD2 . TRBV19 TGTGCCAGTAGTAGCGGGAGAGGCAACAATGAGCAGTTCTTC CASSSGRGNNEQFF
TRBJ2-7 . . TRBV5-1 TGCGCCAGCAGCTTGGAAGCGGAGCCCTACGAGCAGTACTTC CASSLEAEPYEQYF
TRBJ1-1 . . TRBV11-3 TGTGCCAGCAGCCTTAGTGGGATTTACACTGAAGCTTTCTTT CASSLSGIYTEAFF
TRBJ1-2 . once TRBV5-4 TGTGCCAGCAGATCTATGGGGGGGCTAGCCTATGGCTACACCTTC CASRSMGGLAYGYTF
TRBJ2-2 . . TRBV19 TGTGCCAGTAAACGGGACCCCCCAACCGGGGAGCTGTTTTTT CASKRDPPTGELFF
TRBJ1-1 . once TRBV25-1 TGTGCCAGCAGTGCAACGGGACTTGGGGACACTGAAGCTTTCTTT CASSATGLGDTEAFF